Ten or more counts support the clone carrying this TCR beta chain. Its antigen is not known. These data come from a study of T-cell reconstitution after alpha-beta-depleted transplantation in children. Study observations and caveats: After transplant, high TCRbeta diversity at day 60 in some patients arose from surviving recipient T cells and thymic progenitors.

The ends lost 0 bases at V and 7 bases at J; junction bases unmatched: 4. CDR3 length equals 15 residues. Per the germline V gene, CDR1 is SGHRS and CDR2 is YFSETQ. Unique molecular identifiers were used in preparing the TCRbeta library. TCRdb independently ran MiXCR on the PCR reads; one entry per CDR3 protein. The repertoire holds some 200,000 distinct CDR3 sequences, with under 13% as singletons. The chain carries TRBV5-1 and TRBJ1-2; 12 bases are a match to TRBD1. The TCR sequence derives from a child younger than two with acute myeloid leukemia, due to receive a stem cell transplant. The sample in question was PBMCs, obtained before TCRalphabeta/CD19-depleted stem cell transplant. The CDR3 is CASSLAGQGAFGYTF. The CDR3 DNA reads TGCGCCAGCAGCTTGGCGGGACAGGGGGCTTTTGGCTACACCTTC. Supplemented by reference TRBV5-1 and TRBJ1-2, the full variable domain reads KAGVTQTPRYLIKTRGQQVTLSCSPISGHRSVSWYQQTPGQGLQFLFEYFSETQRNKGNFPGRFSGRQFSNSRSEMNVSTLELGDSALYLCASSLAGQGAFGYTFGSGTRLTVV.